This note documents a single T cell receptor (beta chain) sequence. Its antigen remains unidentified. Germline-derived CDR1 and CDR2 are MNHEY and SMNVEV (reference sequence). The CDR3 is 16 amino acids. Trimming removed 10 bases from V and 3 bases from J; junction bases left unmatched: 14. These data belong to a study of identical twins. The study, taken as a whole, reports: Low generation-probability sequences were in excess among twin-shared out-of-frame alpha sequences. The conclusions drew on cross-sectional statistical analysis instead of tracking the same donors. Invariant populations such as MAIT and iNKT cells could partly muddle zero-insertion analyses.

TCRdb passed the 5' RACE reads through MiXCR, listing each CDR3 protein once. The data show approximately 620,000 distinct CDR3 sequences, 8% to 9% seen once. Separately, the same data were catalogued under a study of yellow fever vaccine responses in identical twins.

The chain couples TRBV27 to TRBJ2-3; 9 nucleotides agree with TRBD2. Sequencing was carried out using PBMCs. This sequence was found in a young woman in good health. DNA for the CDR3: TGTGCCACCGCATCTCTGCGGGGGGGTTGGACAGATACGCAGTATTTT. Encoded protein: CATASLRGGWTDTQYF.